This note documents a single T cell receptor beta chain sequence. Libraries were prepared by immunoSEQ multiplex PCR; TCRdb keeps only in-frame clonotypes and omits some of them. This table holds about 200,000 clones, 70% to 90% found once. Trimming pared 6 bases from V and 0 bases from J, leaving 11 bases between. Germline CDR1 is MNHEY and CDR2 is SMNVEV (reference sequence). CDR3 size: 14 residues. The sample is drawn from a study of blood T cell repertoires in COVID-19. Overall study context: Donors in the United States, Italy and Spain gave samples during acute or convalescent COVID-19.

This receptor was taken from a woman at least 80 years old with acute or convalescent COVID-19. V and J are TRBV27 and TRBJ1-1, with D uncertain. What was sequenced was peripheral blood. The CDR3 region is CASRRDDLNTEAFF. CDR3 coding DNA: TGTGCCAGCAGGCGGGATGACTTGAACACTGAAGCTTTCTTT.